This T cell receptor beta chain was sequenced for a study of control samples from healthy donors and cancer patients. From germline, CDR1 is SGHRS and CDR2 YFSETQ. CDR3 size: 13 residues. With 5 bases removed from V and 5 bases from J, the gap between germline ends came to 13 bases. Only in-frame clones appear in the TCRdb table, and some are missing; sequencing was by immunoSEQ multiplex PCR. Of roughly 130,000 clones in the sample, around nine tenths were seen once. This sequence was found in a man aged 50 or older in good health. Sequencing was done on a sample of blood. The chain links TRBV5-1 to TRBJ1-1; unclear D gene. The chain's CDR3 is CASRYSQVTEAFF. The CDR3, as DNA: TGCGCCAGCAGATACAGCCAAGTAACTGAAGCTTTCTTT.